The clone carrying this T cell receptor (beta chain) was detected only a few times. Its antigen is unknown. From germline, CDR1 is LGHNA and CDR2 YSLEER. The CDR3 extends over 17 amino acids. V was clipped by 0 bases and J by 4 bases; unmatched bases: 6. Beta-chain TCR CDR3 regions were amplified from RNA transcripts. RT-PCR was first run with HTBI primers, then multiplex PCR in a second round. From the multiplex PCR reads, TCRdb called clonotypes with MiXCR, one entry per CDR3 protein. The sample contains 1 million to 1.3 million distinct CDR3 sequences, 36% of which appear only once. These data are taken from a study of Graves' ophthalmopathy and Graves' hyperthyroidism. Study results and caveats: The model flagged ophthalmopathy progression at roughly 70% sensitivity and 72% to 75% specificity.

The authors enrolled newly diagnosed hyperthyroidism patients aged 18 to 65 with under 2 months' duration. Physicians reached a diagnosis by relying on clinical symptoms, serum thyroxine, TRAb, thyroid ultrasound and orbital computed tomography. The gene calls are TRBV4-3 and TRBJ2-2; 9 positions match TRBD1. This receptor was taken from an adult man with Graves' hyperthyroidism. Sequenced input: peripheral blood or thyroid tissue (not recorded which). The CDR3 region is CASSQEGTGFSTGELFF. As DNA, the CDR3 is TGCGCCAGCAGCCAAGAAGGGACAGGGTTTAGCACCGGGGAGCTGTTTTTT.